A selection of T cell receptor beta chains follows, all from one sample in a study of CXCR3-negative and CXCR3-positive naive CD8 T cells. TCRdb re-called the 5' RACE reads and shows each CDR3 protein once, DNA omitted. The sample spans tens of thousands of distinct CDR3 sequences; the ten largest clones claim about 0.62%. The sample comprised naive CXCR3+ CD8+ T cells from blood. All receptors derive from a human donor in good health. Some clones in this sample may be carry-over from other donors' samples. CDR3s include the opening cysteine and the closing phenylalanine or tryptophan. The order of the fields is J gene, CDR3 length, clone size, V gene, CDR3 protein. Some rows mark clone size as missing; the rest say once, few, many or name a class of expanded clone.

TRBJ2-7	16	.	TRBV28	CASSFLRDSPYFEQYF
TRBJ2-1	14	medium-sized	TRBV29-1	CSVEDQWGRDEQFF
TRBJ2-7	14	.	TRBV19	CASSPGTGRYEQYF
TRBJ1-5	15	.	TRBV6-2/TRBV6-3	CASSSTGRSNQPQHF
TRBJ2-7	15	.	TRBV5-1	CASSLSGSSSYEQYF
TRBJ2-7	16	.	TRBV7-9	CASSSEAGESSYELYF
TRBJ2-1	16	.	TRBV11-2	CASSLPGLGGYNEQLF
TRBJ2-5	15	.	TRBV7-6	CASSTSGGALETQYF
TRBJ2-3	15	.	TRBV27	CASSLFPRGTDTQYF
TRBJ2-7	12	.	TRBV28	CARSPLPYEQYF
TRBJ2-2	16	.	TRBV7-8	CASSLSNSGVTGELFF
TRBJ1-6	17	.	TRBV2	CASNPRGLRGYNSPLHF
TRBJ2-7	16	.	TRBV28	CASSSEGRTRSYEQYF
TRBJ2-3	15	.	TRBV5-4	CASSKGLAGTDTQYF
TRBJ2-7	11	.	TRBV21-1	CASSPRRQGCF
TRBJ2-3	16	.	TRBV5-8	CASSDRAGQNTDTQYF
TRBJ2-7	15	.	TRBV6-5	CASSRSTGGSYEQYF
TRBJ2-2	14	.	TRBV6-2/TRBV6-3	CASTRDSQAGELFF
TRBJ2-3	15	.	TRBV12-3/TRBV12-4	CASRAGTFRTGTQYF
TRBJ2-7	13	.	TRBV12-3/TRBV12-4	CASNLGANYEQYF
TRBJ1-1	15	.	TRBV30	CAWSPGAGGNTEAFF
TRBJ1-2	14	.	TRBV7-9	CASSLGTQINGYTF
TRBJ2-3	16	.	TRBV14	CASSQPTRGIEDTQYF
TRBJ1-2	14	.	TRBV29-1	CSATGTAAGGGYTF
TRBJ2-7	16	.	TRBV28	CASSSLEGLRSYEQYF
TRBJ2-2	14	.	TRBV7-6	CASSLEWRTGELFF
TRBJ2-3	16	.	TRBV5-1	CASSFGLAGITDTQYF
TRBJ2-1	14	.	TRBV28	CASSLMTGRDEQFF
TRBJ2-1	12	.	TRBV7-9	CASTDGAAEQFF
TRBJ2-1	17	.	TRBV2	CASSGGTSLSLGDEQFF
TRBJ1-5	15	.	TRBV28	CASSLIEVENQPQHF
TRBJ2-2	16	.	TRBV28	CASRSYQGPQHGELFF
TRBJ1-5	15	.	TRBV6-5	CASSYTTGGNQPQHF
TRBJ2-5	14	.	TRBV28	CASSTGQYQEAQYF
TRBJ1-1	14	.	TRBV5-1	CASSGGQGSTEAFF
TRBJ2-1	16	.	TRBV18	CASSRGTSGRGNEQFF
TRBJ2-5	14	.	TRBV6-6	CASSFSGAGETQYF
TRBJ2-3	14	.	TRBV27	CASSLAAHTDTQYF
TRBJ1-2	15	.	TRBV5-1	CASSAGQRKYYGYTF
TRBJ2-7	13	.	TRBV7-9	CASSSANSYEQYF
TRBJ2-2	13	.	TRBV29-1	CSLSPGTTGELFF
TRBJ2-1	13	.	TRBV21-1	CASRLGLPNEQFF
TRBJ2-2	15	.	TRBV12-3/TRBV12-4	CASSLGGQYTGELFF
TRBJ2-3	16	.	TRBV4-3	CASSQVPAGITDTQYF
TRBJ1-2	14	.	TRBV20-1	CSARPTDFNYGYTF
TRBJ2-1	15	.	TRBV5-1	CASSQDQGAYNEQFF
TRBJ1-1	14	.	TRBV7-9	CASGGAGGESEAFF
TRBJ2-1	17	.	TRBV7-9	CASSSVHRGRAEDEQFF
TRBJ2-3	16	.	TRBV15	CATSRVDGTRTDTQYF
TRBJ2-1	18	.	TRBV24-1	CATRLGGSGSSSYNEQFF
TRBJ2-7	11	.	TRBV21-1	CAGPGSYEQYF
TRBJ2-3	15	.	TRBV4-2	CASSQEGGSTDTQYF
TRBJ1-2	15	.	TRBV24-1	CAKTGTDRANYGYTF
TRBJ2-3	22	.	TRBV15	CATSSLPGTSGGYSSSTDTQYF